This section outlines one T cell receptor beta chain sequence together with its context. This specimen comes from a study of T-cell reconstitution after alpha-beta-depleted transplantation in children. Unique molecular identifiers were used in preparing the TCRbeta library. TCRdb fed the PCR reads into MiXCR, producing one record per CDR3 protein. The profile covers about 610,000 distinct CDR3 sequences, with more than 9% appearing a single time and less than 5% taken by the ten largest. CDR1 and CDR2 from the germline V gene are MGHDK and SYGVNS. CDR3 length equals 15 residues. Trimming cost V 1 base and J 5 bases, with 12 bases left between them.

Sample: PBMCs from the stem cell graft donor, taken from the stem cell graft. This TCR came from a human donor who donated a stem cell graft to a child with acute myeloid leukemia. The chain is built from TRBV25-1 and TRBJ1-5; weak D call: TRBD1 (5 bases). CDR3 nucleotides: TGTGCCAGCAGTGAATCAGCACCGGGGCATCAGCCCCAGCATTTT. It codes for CASSESAPGHQPQHF. The full variable domain, completed using reference TRBV25-1 and TRBJ1-5, is EADIYQTPRYLVIGTGKKITLECSQTMGHDKMYWYQQDPGMELHLIHYSYGVNSTEKGDLSSESTVSRIRTEHFPLTLESARPSHTSQYLCASSESAPGHQPQHFGDGTRLSIL.